The 18 T cell receptor beta chains below all came from one sample that was sequenced in a study of T cells in localized non-small cell lung cancer. This table comes from immunoSEQ multiplex PCR, and its TCRdb copy is limited to in-frame clones, with some not included. The sample consists of 13,000 to 15,000 clones, more than 70% of them appearing once. The starting material was peripheral blood mononuclear cells, obtained before any cancer treatment. These receptor sequences come from a man aged 35-75 years with stage III lung adenocarcinoma.

This clone was seen only once. The chain recombines TRBV19 with TRBJ2-2; D may match TRBD1 or TRBD2 (5 bases each). This CDR3 contains 16 residues. Per the germline V gene, CDR1 is LNHDA and CDR2 is SQIVND (reference sequence). Trimming pared 5 bases from V and 3 bases from J, leaving 16 bases between. CDR3 sequence reads: CASSGGPSSYTGELFF. In DNA form, the CDR3 reads TGTGCCAGTAGTGGGGGACCCTCATCGTACACCGGGGAGCTGTTTTTT.

V and J are TRBV6-5 and TRBJ2-1; perhaps TRBD2 as D (5 bases). With 5 bases removed from V and 7 bases from J, the gap between germline ends came to 15 bases. The germline CDR1 and CDR2 sequences are MNHEY and SVGAGI. The CDR3 length is 14 residues. CDR3 coding DNA: TGTGCCAGCAGTCCCGGGCTAGCCATGAATGAGCAGTTCTTC. Translation gives CASSPGLAMNEQFF.

V is TRBV19 and J is TRBJ2-3, with 9 bases lining up with TRBD1. Germline CDR1 LNHDA, CDR2 SQIVND (reference sequence). The CDR3 consists of 11 residues. V dropped 11 bases and J dropped 6; count of bases not matched to a gene: 3. CDR3 loop: CAGGQGDTQYF. CDR3 DNA sequence: TGTGCCGGGGGACAGGGCGATACGCAGTATTTT.

This clone was seen a single time. The rearrangement links TRBV28 to TRBJ2-3, with 11 bases matching TRBD1. CDR1 and CDR2 (germline): MDHEN, SYDVKM. The J segment lost 7 bases and the V segment lost 6 bases, leaving 9 bases of the junction unmatched. The CDR3 sequence is 15 residues long. The chain's CDR3 is CASSPTGTGGNTQYF. For the CDR3, the DNA is TGTGCCAGCAGCCCGACCGGGACAGGGGGGAATACGCAGTATTTT.

V usage is TRBV5-6 and J usage is TRBJ1-3; tentative D call: TRBD1 (5 bases). Germline values: CDR1 SGHDT, CDR2 YYEEEE. V was pared by 4 bases and J by 7 bases, with 18 bases between. There are 15 residues in the CDR3. CDR3 DNA: TGTGCCAGCAGCCTATTGGGACTACTCGGGAACACCATATATTTT. It encodes CASSLLGLLGNTIYF.

This clone was counted once. The chain uses TRBV6-4 and TRBJ2-7; tentatively, D is TRBD1 or TRBD2 (5 bases each). Germline CDR1 is MRHNA and CDR2 is SNTAGT. The ends were cut back, 4 bases at V and 1 base at J, with 20 bases in the middle. The CDR3 spans 17 residues. Here the CDR3 DNA reads TGTGCCAGCAGTGCCCACCGGGACCCGGACCCTTCCTACGAGCAGTACTTC. Its translation: CASSAHRDPDPSYEQYF.

The chain recombines TRBV5-4 with TRBJ2-3; D call uncertain. CDR1 and CDR2 (germline): SGHNT, YYREEE (reference sequence). Trimming shortened V by 2 bases and J by 2 bases, and 21 bases separated the two germline ends. This CDR3 comprises 18 residues. This CDR3 is CASSFEVRAARATDTQYF. The CDR3 DNA sequence: TGTGCCAGCAGCTTTGAAGTTCGGGCGGCTAGAGCCACAGATACGCAGTATTTT.

The J gene is TRBJ2-1, the V gene TRBV7-8, with TRBD2 matching 7 bases. V dropped 7 bases and J dropped 0; count of bases not matched to a gene: 15. This CDR3 is built from 18 residues. The germline V gene has CDR1 SGHVS and CDR2 FQNEAQ. Here the CDR3 reads CASNKKNGRESSYNEQFF. The CDR3 DNA follows: TGTGCCAGCAACAAGAAGAATGGGCGGGAGAGCTCCTACAATGAGCAGTTCTTC.

The J gene is TRBJ1-5, the V gene TRBV27, with D perhaps matching TRBD1 (5 bases). CDR1 and CDR2 from the germline V gene are MNHEY and SMNVEV (reference sequence). This CDR3 is built from 16 residues. V lost 3 bases, J lost 4 bases, and 16 bases lay in between. The DNA of the CDR3 is TGTGCCAGCAGTTTGTTTCCGGGACCTGGGAATCAGCCCCAGCATTTT. Its translation: CASSLFPGPGNQPQHF.

This clone was detected only once. In nucleotides, the CDR3 is TGCGCCAGCAGCCAAGAGTCGGTCGGGAGGGCCAGCACAGATACGCAGTATTTT. Amino acid sequence: CASSQESVGRASTDTQYF. This rearrangement joins TRBV4-1 to TRBJ2-3, with 8 bases identical to TRBD2. The germline V gene has CDR1 MGHRA and CDR2 YSYEKL. V gave up 0 bases and J gave up 0 bases; unmatched junction bases: 8. The CDR3 runs 18 residues.

CDR3 DNA sequence: TGTGCCAGCAGCACCCGGACAGGGGAAGAGACCCAGTACTTC. Translation gives CASSTRTGEETQYF. The J gene is TRBJ2-5, the V gene TRBV5-6; 9 nucleotides line up with TRBD1. CDR3 size: 14 residues. The V gene end was trimmed by 4 bases and the J gene end by 3 bases; junction bases not matched to a gene: 4. Germline values: CDR1 SGHDT, CDR2 YYEEEE.

The rearrangement uses TRBV7-4 and TRBJ2-1; 11 positions match TRBD2. V shed 3 bases, J shed 0 bases, and the junction held 10 bases outside the gene matches. The length of the CDR3 is 19 residues. Looked up from germline, CDR1 is SGHVT and CDR2 is SQSDAQ. CDR3: CASSFWGLAASSSYNEQFF. CDR3 nucleotides: TGTGCCAGCAGCTTCTGGGGACTAGCGGCCTCGAGCTCCTACAATGAGCAGTTCTTC.

The chain's CDR3 is CASSIRSGRARETQYF. As DNA, the CDR3 is TGTGCCAGCAGCATCCGAAGCGGGAGGGCCCGTGAGACCCAGTACTTC. The chain links TRBV14 to TRBJ2-5; 10 bases are a match to TRBD2. Germline V lookup: CDR1 SGHDN, CDR2 FVKESK. V was clipped by 5 bases and J by 5 bases; unmatched bases: 11. The CDR3 sequence is 16 residues long.

The chain is built from TRBV27 and TRBJ2-1; 11 bases map to TRBD2. V shed 3 bases and J 7 bases; nucleotides not matched to a gene: 5. Germline values: CDR1 MNHEY, CDR2 SMNVEV (reference sequence). The CDR3 covers 15 residues. The CDR3 reads CASSFRTSGWNEQFF. Here the CDR3 DNA reads TGTGCCAGCAGTTTCCGGACTAGCGGGTGGAATGAGCAGTTCTTC.

In its sample, this clone was seen a few times. The chain couples TRBV10-3 to TRBJ1-3, with D hard to call. The CDR3 contains 17 residues. Germline V lookup: CDR1 ENHRY, CDR2 SYGVKD. Trimming shortened V by 0 bases and J by 0 bases, and 12 bases separated the two germline ends. For the CDR3, the DNA is TGTGCCATCAGTGAGTCGAAAGGCGGCAGCTCTGGAAACACCATATATTTT. Residues: CAISESKGGSSGNTIYF.

This clone was seen more than once but under ten times. The chain is built from TRBV5-1 and TRBJ2-5, with a possible D match to TRBD2 (7 bases). CDR1 and CDR2 (germline): SGHRS, YFSETQ. The CDR3 loop spans 14 amino acids. Trimming left V 4 bases short and J 2 bases short, with 12 bases between. DNA of the CDR3: TGCGCCAGCAGCCGCGGGGGCACACAAGAGACCCAGTACTTC. Its protein is CASSRGGTQETQYF.

V usage is TRBV15 and J usage is TRBJ2-3; D gene ambiguous. The CDR3 contains 12 residues. Per germline, CDR1 LNHNV and CDR2 YYDKDF (reference sequence). V lost 7 bases and J lost 6, with 11 bases in between. CDR3 protein: CATTPAQDTQYF. CDR3 sequence (DNA): TGTGCCACCACCCCTGCTCAGGATACGCAGTATTTT.

The chain combines TRBV7-3 with TRBJ2-3, with 9 bases that match TRBD2. CDR3 length: 15 residues. Germline values: CDR1 SGHTA, CDR2 FQGTGA. With V trimmed by 5 bases and J by 2 bases, 5 bases remained unmatched. The CDR3 DNA reads as TGTGCCAGCAGCCCTCTAGCGGGGCCCACAGATACGCAGTATTTT. As protein: CASSPLAGPTDTQYF.